This note documents a single T cell receptor (beta chain) sequence. The target antigen is unknown. The data are from a study of OX40 agonist ivuxolimab in advanced cancers. Study-level information: Three partial responders included one hepatocellular carcinoma patient and two cutaneous melanoma patients. Findings of the study overall: Within 6 weeks, CD4+ and CD8+ blood T cells expanded clonally at 0.1 to 3.0 mg/kg.

Method: immunoSEQ multiplex PCR; TCRdb's copy keeps in-frame clones and lacks some. The sample shows about 28,000 clones, about 80% of them seen only once. The input for sequencing was CD4+ or CD8+ T cells sorted from blood, taken in a trial of the OX40 agonist ivuxolimab. This sequence originates from an adult with an advanced solid tumor such as melanoma, head and neck, liver or kidney cancer.

The DNA for the CDR3 is TGTGCCAGCAGCTTAAGACTAGCGGGGGTGAATGAGCAGTTCTTC. Its protein is CASSLRLAGVNEQFF. This chain joins TRBV7-3 and TRBJ2-1; the match to TRBD2 covers 12 bases. Germline V gene lookup returns CDR1 SGHTA and CDR2 FQGTGA. The CDR3 covers 15 residues. Trimming removed 1 base from V and 7 bases from J; junction bases left unmatched: 2.